This T cell receptor beta chain appears in the sequencing data of a study of T cells in tuberculosis. Study-wide results and limits: Active tuberculosis alpha repertoires lay closer to GMM-specific TCRs than controls'. Samples were chosen by availability of cryopreserved specimens.

Only in-frame clones appear in the TCRdb table, and some are missing; sequencing was by immunoSEQ multiplex PCR. The table lists around 23,000 clones, around 85% of them singletons. With respect to this clone: The antigen remains unidentified.

The V and J ends lost 5 bases and 7 bases respectively, with 10 bases between them. Germline CDR1 and CDR2: KGHSH and LQKENI. The CDR3 sequence is 12 residues long. The time point: new active TB diagnosis, blood taken before or within 7 days of starting treatment. Patients were newly diagnosed, HIV-seronegative, and aged 18 or older. This chain uses TRBV18 with TRBJ2-3, with D hard to call. The clonotype was recovered from an adult with tuberculosis. This specimen was PBMCs, taken at tuberculosis diagnosis. CDR3 coding DNA: TGTGCCAGCTCAATCGAGATTAATACGCAGTATTTT. This translates into CASSIEINTQYF. Full variable domain (missing parts from reference TRBV18 and TRBJ2-3): NAGVMQNPRHLVRRRGQEARLRCSPMKGHSHVYWYRQLPEEGLKFMVYLQKENIIDESGMPKERFSAEFPKEGPSILRIQQVVRGDSAAYFCASSIEINTQYFGPGTRLTVL.